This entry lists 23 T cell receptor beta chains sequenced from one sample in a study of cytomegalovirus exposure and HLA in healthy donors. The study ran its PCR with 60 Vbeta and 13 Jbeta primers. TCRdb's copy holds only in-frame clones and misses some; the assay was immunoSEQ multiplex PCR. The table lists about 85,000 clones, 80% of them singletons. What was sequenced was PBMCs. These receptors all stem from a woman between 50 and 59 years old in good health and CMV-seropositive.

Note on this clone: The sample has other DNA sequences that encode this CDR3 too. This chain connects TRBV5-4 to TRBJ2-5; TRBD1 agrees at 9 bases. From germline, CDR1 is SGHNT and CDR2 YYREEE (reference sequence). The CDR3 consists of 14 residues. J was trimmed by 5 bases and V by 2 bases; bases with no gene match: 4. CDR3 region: CASSLQGAGETQYF. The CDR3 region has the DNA TGTGCCAGCAGCTTACAGGGGGCGGGGGAGACCCAGTACTTC.

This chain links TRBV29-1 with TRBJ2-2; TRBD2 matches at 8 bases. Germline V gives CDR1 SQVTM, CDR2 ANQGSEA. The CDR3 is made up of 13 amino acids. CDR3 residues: CTTGGTNTGELFF. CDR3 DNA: TGCACCACGGGGGGGACCAACACCGGGGAGCTGTTTTTT.

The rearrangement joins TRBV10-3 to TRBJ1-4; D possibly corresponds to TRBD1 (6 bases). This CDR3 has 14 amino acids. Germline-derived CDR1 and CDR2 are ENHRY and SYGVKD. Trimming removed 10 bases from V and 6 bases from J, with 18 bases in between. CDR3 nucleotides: TGTGCCAGTTCAGGGGAGATTGAATATGAAAAACTGTTTTTT. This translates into CASSGEIEYEKLFF.

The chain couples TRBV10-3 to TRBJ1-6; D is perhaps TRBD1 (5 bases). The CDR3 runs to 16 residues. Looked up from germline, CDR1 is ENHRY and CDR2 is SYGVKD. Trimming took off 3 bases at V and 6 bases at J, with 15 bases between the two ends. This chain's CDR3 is CAISEFRGVANSPLHF. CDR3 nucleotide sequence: TGTGCCATCAGTGAATTTCGGGGGGTTGCTAATTCACCCCTCCACTTT.

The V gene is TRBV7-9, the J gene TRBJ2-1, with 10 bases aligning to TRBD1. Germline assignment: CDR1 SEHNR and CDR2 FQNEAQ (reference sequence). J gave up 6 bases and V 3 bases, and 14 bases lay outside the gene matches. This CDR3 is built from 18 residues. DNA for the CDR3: TGTGCCAGCAGCTTCGGACCGAGGGGGACAGGGGTTCCCAATGAGCAGTTCTTC. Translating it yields CASSFGPRGTGVPNEQFF.

CDR3 nucleotide sequence: TGCGCCAGCAGCCTGACAGTTAGCAATCAGCCCCAGCATTTT. It specifies CASSLTVSNQPQHF. V gene TRBV4-1 combines with J gene TRBJ1-5; possibly TRBD1 for D (5 bases). Germline CDR1 and CDR2: MGHRA and YSYEKL. V lost 4 bases, J lost 0 bases, and 7 bases lay in between. The CDR3 totals 14 residues.

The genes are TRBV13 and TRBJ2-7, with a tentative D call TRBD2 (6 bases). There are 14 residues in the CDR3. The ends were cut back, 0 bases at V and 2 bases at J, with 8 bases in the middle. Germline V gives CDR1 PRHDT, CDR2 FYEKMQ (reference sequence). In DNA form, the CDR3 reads TGTGCCAGCAGCTTAGGGGCGGGACCCTACGAGCAGTACGTC. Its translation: CASSLGAGPYEQYV.

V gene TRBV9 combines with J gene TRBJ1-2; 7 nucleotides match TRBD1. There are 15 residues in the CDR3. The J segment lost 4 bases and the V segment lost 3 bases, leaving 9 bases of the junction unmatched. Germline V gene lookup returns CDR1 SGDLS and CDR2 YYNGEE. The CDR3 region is CASSAARQGGYGYTF. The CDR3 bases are TGTGCCAGCAGCGCGGCAAGACAGGGCGGCTATGGCTACACCTTC. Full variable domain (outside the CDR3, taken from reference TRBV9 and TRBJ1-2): DSGVTQTPKHLITATGQRVTLRCSPRSGDLSVYWYQQSLDQGLQFLIQYYNGEERAKGNILERFSAQQFPDLHSELNLSSLELGDSALYFCASSAARQGGYGYTFGSGTRLTVV.

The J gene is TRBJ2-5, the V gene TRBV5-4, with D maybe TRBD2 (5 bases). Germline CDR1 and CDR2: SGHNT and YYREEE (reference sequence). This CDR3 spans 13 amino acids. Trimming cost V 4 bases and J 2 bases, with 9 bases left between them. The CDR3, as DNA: TGTGCCAGCAGCCGGACTGTACAAGAGACCCAGTACTTC. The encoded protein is CASSRTVQETQYF.

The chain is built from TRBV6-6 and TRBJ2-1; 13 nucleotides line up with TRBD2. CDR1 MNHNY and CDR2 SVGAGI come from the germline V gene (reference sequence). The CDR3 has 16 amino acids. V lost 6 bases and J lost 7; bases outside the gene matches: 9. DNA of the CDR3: TGTGCCAGCAGGCCTCCGGGACTAGCGGGGAAAAATGAGCAGTTCTTC. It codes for CASRPPGLAGKNEQFF.

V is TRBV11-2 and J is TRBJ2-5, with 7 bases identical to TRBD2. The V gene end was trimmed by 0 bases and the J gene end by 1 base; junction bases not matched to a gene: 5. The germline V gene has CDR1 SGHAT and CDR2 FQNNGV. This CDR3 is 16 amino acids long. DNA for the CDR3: TGTGCCAGCAGCTTAGATACTAGCGCGATCCAAGAGACCCAGTACTTC. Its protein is CASSLDTSAIQETQYF.

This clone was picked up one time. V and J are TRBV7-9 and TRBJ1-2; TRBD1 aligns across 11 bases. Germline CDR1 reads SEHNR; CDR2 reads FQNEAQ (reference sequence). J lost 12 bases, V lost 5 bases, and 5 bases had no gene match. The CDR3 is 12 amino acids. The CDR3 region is CASSKDRGLDTF. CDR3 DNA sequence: TGTGCCAGCAGCAAGGACAGGGGGCTGGACACCTTC. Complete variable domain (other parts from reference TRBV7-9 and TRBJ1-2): DTGVSQNPRHKITKRGQNVTFRCDPISEHNRLYWYRQTLGQGPEFLTYFQNEAQLEKSRLLSDRFSAERPKGSFSTLEIQRTEQGDSAMYLCASSKDRGLDTFGSGTRLTVV.

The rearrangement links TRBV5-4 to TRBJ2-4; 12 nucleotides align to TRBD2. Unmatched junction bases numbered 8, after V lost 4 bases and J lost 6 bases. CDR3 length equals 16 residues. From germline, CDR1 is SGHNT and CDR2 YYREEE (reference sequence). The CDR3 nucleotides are TGTGCCAGCAGCACTTCTAGCGGGAGGGCCGGAAACATTCAGTACTTC. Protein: CASSTSSGRAGNIQYF. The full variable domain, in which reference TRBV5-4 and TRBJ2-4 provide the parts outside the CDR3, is ETGVTQSPTHLIKTRGQQVTLRCSSQSGHNTVSWYQQALGQGPQFIFQYYREEENGRGNFPPRFSGLQFPNYSSELNVNALELDDSALYLCASSTSSGRAGNIQYFGAGTRLSVL.

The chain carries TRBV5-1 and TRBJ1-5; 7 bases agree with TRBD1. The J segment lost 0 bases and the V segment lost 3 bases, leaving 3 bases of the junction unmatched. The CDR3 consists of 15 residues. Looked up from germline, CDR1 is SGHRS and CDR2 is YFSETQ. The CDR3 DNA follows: TGCGCCAGCAGCTACGGGACAGATAGCAATCAGCCCCAGCATTTT. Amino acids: CASSYGTDSNQPQHF.

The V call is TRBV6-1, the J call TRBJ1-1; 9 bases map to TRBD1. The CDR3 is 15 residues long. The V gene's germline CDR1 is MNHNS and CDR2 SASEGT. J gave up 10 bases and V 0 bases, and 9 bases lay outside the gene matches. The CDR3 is CASSEAGQGLVGAFF. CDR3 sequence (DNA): TGTGCCAGCAGTGAAGCAGGACAGGGGTTGGTCGGAGCTTTCTTT.

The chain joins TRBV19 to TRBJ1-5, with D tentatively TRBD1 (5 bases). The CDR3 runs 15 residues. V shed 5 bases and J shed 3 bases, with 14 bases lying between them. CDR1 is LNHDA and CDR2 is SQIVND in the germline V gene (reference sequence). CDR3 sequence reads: CASSLTAQVNQPQHF. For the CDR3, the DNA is TGTGCCAGTAGTTTGACAGCCCAAGTCAATCAGCCCCAGCATTTT.

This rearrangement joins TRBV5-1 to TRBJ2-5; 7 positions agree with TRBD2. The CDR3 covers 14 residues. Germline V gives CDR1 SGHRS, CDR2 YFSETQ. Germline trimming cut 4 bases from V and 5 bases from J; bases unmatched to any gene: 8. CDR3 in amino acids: CASSPGGGTETQYF. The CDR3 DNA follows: TGCGCCAGCAGCCCGGGGGGAGGAACGGAGACCCAGTACTTC.

The CDR3 region has the DNA TGCGCCAGCAGCGCCAGGGAGGGTGGGAACACTGAAGCTTTCTTT. Translation: CASSAREGGNTEAFF. The rearrangement joins TRBV5-1 to TRBJ1-1; D is perhaps TRBD1 (5 bases). Germline CDR1 reads SGHRS; CDR2 reads YFSETQ. This CDR3 has 15 amino acids. Trimming shortened V by 4 bases and J by 1 base, and 14 bases separated the two germline ends.

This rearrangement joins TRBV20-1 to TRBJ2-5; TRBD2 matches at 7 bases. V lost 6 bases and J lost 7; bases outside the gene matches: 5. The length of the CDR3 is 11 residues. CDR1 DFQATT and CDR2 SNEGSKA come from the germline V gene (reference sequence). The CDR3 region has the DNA TGCAGTGCCCCCTGGGGGGGGACCCAGTACTTC. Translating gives CSAPWGGTQYF.

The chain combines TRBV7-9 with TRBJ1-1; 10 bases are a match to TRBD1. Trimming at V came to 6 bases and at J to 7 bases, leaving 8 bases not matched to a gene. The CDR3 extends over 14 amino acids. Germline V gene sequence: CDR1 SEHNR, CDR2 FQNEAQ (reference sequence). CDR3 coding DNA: TGTGCCAGCAGTCAGCCGGGACAGGGGAATGAAGCTTTCTTT. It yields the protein CASSQPGQGNEAFF.

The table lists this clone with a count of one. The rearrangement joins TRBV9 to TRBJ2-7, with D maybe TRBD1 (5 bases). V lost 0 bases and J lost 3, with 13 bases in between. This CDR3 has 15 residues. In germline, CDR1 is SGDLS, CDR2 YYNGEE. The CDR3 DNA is TGTGCCAGCAGCGTAGGAGGAGACAGTCTCTACGAGCAGTACTTC. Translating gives CASSVGGDSLYEQYF. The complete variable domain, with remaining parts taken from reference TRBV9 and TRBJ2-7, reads DSGVTQTPKHLITATGQRVTLRCSPRSGDLSVYWYQQSLDQGLQFLIQYYNGEERAKGNILERFSAQQFPDLHSELNLSSLELGDSALYFCASSVGGDSLYEQYFGPGTRLTVT.

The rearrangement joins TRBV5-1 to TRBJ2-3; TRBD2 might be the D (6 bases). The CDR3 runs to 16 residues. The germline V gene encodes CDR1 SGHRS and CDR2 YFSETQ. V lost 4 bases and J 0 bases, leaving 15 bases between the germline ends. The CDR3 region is CASSVWGGTSTDTQYF. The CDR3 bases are TGCGCCAGCAGCGTCTGGGGTGGGACTAGCACAGATACGCAGTATTTT.

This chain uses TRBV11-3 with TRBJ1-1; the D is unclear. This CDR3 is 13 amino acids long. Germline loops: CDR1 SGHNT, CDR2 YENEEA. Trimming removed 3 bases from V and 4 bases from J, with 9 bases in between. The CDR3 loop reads CASSFGFSTEAFF. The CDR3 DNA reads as TGTGCCAGCAGCTTCGGGTTTAGCACTGAAGCTTTCTTT.